One T cell receptor beta chain is described in this entry. Its matching antigen is unknown. PCR employed 60 Vbeta and 13 Jbeta primers. In the original workflow: Unique TCR beta chains totaled roughly 81 million in a later count, with some 10 million of them shared. Only in-frame clones appear in the TCRdb table, and some are missing; sequencing was by immunoSEQ multiplex PCR. The V and J calls and clone size are taken from that table; D and trimming were inferred from the DNA. Here the sample spans 110,000 or so clones, 67% being singletons. The sample belongs to a study of cytomegalovirus exposure and HLA in healthy donors. Across the whole study: Within an early data release were around 80 million unique TCRs drawn from HLA-typed donors.

The CDR3 contains 14 residues. V lost 0 bases, J lost 5 bases, and 5 bases lay in between. Germline CDR1 and CDR2: MNHEY and SVGAGI. Study-level findings and limits: Presence/absence analyses rested on an assumption that sequencing depth was roughly uniform across donors. TCR beta V- and J-gene trimming, according to a later analysis, was linked to a missense DCLRE1C variant.

The sequence was collected from a young man in good health and CMV-seropositive. The chain couples TRBV6-5 to TRBJ1-6, with D possibly TRBD1 on 5 matching bases. Input material: PBMCs. CDR3 DNA: TGTGCCAGCAGTTACTCAGGGGATAATTCACCCCTCCACTTT. Translation: CASSYSGDNSPLHF.